The 31 T cell receptor beta chains in this list originate from one sample, sequenced in a study of identical twins. TCRdb independently ran MiXCR on the 5' RACE reads; one entry per CDR3 protein. This table has 430,000 or so distinct CDR3 sequences, around 24% appearing once. The data were also submitted as part of a second study, on T cells expressing NK-cell markers.

The material sequenced was CD4+ T cells sorted from blood. The receptors stem from a woman between 18 and 29 years old in good health.

This clonotype came up a few times. The rearrangement uses TRBV27 and TRBJ2-1, with D possibly TRBD2 on 5 matching bases. V lost 7 bases to trimming and J lost 2 bases, with 12 bases between them. Germline V CDR1 and CDR2: MNHEY, SMNVEV (reference sequence). The CDR3 loop spans 14 amino acids. This CDR3 is CASTTSPPYNEQFF. Written as DNA, the CDR3 is TGTGCCAGCACCACTAGTCCCCCCTACAATGAGCAGTTCTTC.

The chain recombines TRBV7-2 with TRBJ2-7; D is ambiguous. In germline, CDR1 is SGHTA, CDR2 FQGNSA. Trimming cost V 8 bases and J 3 bases, with 17 bases left between them. This CDR3 contains 14 residues. In nucleotides, the CDR3 is TGTGCCAGCGCCCCTGTATGGGCAAACTACGAGCAGTACTTC. Translating it yields CASAPVWANYEQYF.

This clonotype was seen ten or more times. The V call is TRBV12-3 or TRBV12-4, the J call TRBJ2-7, with no clear D. Between the trimmed V and J ends, which lost 5 bases and 3 bases, there was a span of 5 bases. This CDR3 is 11 amino acids long. CDR3 in amino acids: CASSRRYEQYF. The CDR3 nucleotides are TGTGCCAGCAGTCGCCGCTACGAGCAGTACTTC.

V usage is TRBV25-1 and J usage is TRBJ2-3; D remains ambiguous. Between the trimmed V and J ends, which lost 3 bases and 0 bases, there was a span of 4 bases. The CDR3 runs to 13 residues. Germline V CDR1 and CDR2: MGHDK, SYGVNS. The DNA for the CDR3 is TGTGCCAGCAGTGACCAGAGCACAGATACGCAGTATTTT. Protein product: CASSDQSTDTQYF. The full variable domain, its missing parts supplied by reference TRBV25-1 and TRBJ2-3, is EADIYQTPRYLVIGTGKKITLECSQTMGHDKMYWYQQDPGMELHLIHYSYGVNSTEKGDLSSESTVSRIRTEHFPLTLESARPSHTSQYLCASSDQSTDTQYFGPGTRLTVL.

The V call is TRBV10-3, the J call TRBJ2-5; 11 bases are shared with TRBD1. The CDR3 runs to 15 residues. Trimming removed 6 bases from V and 4 bases from J; junction bases left unmatched: 7. Germline CDR1 reads ENHRY; CDR2 reads SYGVKD. The CDR3: CAIRKGQGDRETQYF. For the CDR3, the DNA is TGTGCCATCAGGAAGGGACAGGGGGATCGAGAGACCCAGTACTTC.

This clonotype was observed once. One junction end does not reproduce the germline sequence, and a read error may be involved. V and J are TRBV14 and TRBJ2-2; D might be TRBD1 or TRBD2, each matching 6 bases. The germline V gene has CDR1 SGHDN and CDR2 FVKESK. The CDR3 sequence is 17 residues long. The CDR3 DNA reads as TGTGCCAGCAGCCCCGGAGGGTGGGGGGCGACCACCAGGGAGCTGTTTTTT. Translated: CASSPGGWGATTRELFF.

Many counts were recorded for this clonotype. This rearrangement joins TRBV7-2 to TRBJ2-7; 7 bases fit TRBD1. This CDR3 comprises 14 residues. Per germline, CDR1 SGHTA and CDR2 FQGNSA. The ends lost 1 base at V and 3 bases at J; junction bases unmatched: 3. As DNA, the CDR3 is TGTGCCAGCAGCTTAGATGCAGGGGGCTACGAGCAGTACTTC. Protein: CASSLDAGGYEQYF.

The chain combines TRBV7-2 with TRBJ2-4; TRBD2 matches at 8 bases. The CDR3 is 15 residues long. The trim removed 5 bases at V and 7 bases at J, leaving 10 bases unmatched. The germline gives CDR1 SGHTA, CDR2 FQGNSA. CDR3 residues: CASSQGLGAGNIQYF. CDR3 in DNA: TGTGCCAGCAGCCAGGGACTAGGAGCAGGGAACATTCAGTACTTC.

The chain couples TRBV20-1 to TRBJ1-4, with TRBD1 identical over 7 bases. The CDR3 runs 14 residues. Germline trimming cut 5 bases from V and 4 bases from J; bases unmatched to any gene: 7. Germline V gene lookup returns CDR1 DFQATT and CDR2 SNEGSKA (reference sequence). CDR3 nucleotide sequence: TGCAGTGCTCCCGACAGGGACAGTAATGAAAAACTGTTTTTT. It encodes CSAPDRDSNEKLFF.

The genes are TRBV7-2 and TRBJ2-1; D unclear. CDR3 length equals 12 residues. Germline CDR1 reads SGHTA; CDR2 reads FQGNSA. V was clipped by 0 bases and J by 8 bases, with 5 bases between them. CDR3 DNA sequence: TGTGCCAGCAGCTTAGCTAGGGATGAGCAGTTCTTC. It encodes CASSLARDEQFF.

The V gene is TRBV15, the J gene TRBJ2-7, with 9 nucleotides matching TRBD2. Germline CDR1 reads LNHNV; CDR2 reads YYDKDF (reference sequence). V lost 0 bases and J lost 7; bases outside the gene matches: 4. This CDR3 region has 14 residues. CDR3 protein: CATSRDRLAGEQYF. The CDR3, as DNA: TGTGCCACCAGCAGAGATCGGCTAGCGGGGGAGCAGTACTTC. Full variable domain (outside the CDR3, taken from reference TRBV15 and TRBJ2-7): DAMVIQNPRYQVTQFGKPVTLSCSQTLNHNVMYWYQQKSSQAPKLLFHYYDKDFNNEADTPDNFQSRRPNTSFCFLDIRSPGLGDTAMYLCATSRDRLAGEQYFGPGTRLTVT.

This chain links TRBV29-1 with TRBJ2-1; 8 bases align to TRBD2. V was pared by 6 bases and J by 7 bases, with 5 bases of the junction left unmatched. The CDR3 consists of 12 residues. Germline CDR1 and CDR2: SQVTM and ANQGSEA. The CDR3 nucleotides are TGCAGCGTCCTGACTAGCGCTAATGAGCAGTTCTTC. It is translated as CSVLTSANEQFF.

The chain carries TRBV7-9 and TRBJ1-3; no clear D gene. Germline CDR1 is SEHNR and CDR2 is FQNEAQ (reference sequence). There are 13 residues in the CDR3. Trimming removed 3 bases at V and 3 bases at J, with 6 bases between. The CDR3: CASSLFNGNTIYF. The CDR3 region has the DNA TGTGCCAGCAGCTTGTTTAATGGAAACACCATATATTTT.

The chain uses TRBV7-9 and TRBJ1-2; tentatively, D is TRBD1 (6 bases). This CDR3 spans 14 amino acids. The germline CDR1 and CDR2 sequences are SEHNR and FQNEAQ (reference sequence). The V end was cut by 5 bases, the J end by 4 bases, with 14 bases between. CDR3 protein: CASSPAGGGYGYTF. The CDR3, as DNA: TGTGCCAGCAGCCCCGCGGGAGGGGGCTATGGCTACACCTTC. The full variable domain, with the rest looked up from reference TRBV7-9 and TRBJ1-2, is DTGVSQNPRHKITKRGQNVTFRCDPISEHNRLYWYRQTLGQGPEFLTYFQNEAQLEKSRLLSDRFSAERPKGSFSTLEIQRTEQGDSAMYLCASSPAGGGYGYTFGSGTRLTVV.

This clonotype has just a few counts. The V gene is TRBV20-1, the J gene TRBJ2-7; D gene uncertain. The CDR3 extends over 11 amino acids. The V end lost 6 bases, the J end lost 6 bases, and 12 bases lay between the germline ends. Germline loops: CDR1 DFQATT, CDR2 SNEGSKA (reference sequence). CDR3 amino acids: CSAARLAEQYF. DNA of the CDR3: TGCAGTGCAGCGAGATTGGCCGAGCAGTACTTC.

This clonotype was detected only a few times. The V call is TRBV10-3, the J call TRBJ1-2; TRBD1 matches 7 bases. Germline V gene lookup returns CDR1 ENHRY and CDR2 SYGVKD. V gave up 5 bases and J gave up 8 bases; unmatched junction bases: 5. The CDR3 runs 12 residues. The CDR3 region has the DNA TGTGCCATCAGTTTTCACAGGGGAGGCTACACCTTC. Its translation is CAISFHRGGYTF.

This clonotype appeared a few times. The chain links TRBV5-1 to TRBJ2-1; D is undetermined. Trimming pared 7 bases from V and 4 bases from J, leaving 12 bases between. Per the germline V gene, CDR1 is SGHRS and CDR2 is YFSETQ. CDR3 length: 13 amino acids. The CDR3 DNA reads as TGCGCCAGCGGCCCGGACGCTTACAATGAGCAGTTCTTC. The encoded protein is CASGPDAYNEQFF.

This clonotype came up a few times. The J gene is TRBJ2-1, the V gene TRBV5-1, with 7 bases lining up with TRBD2. In germline, CDR1 is SGHRS, CDR2 YFSETQ. CDR3 length: 14 residues. J gave up 10 bases and V 3 bases, and 10 bases lay outside the gene matches. The CDR3 DNA reads as TGCGCCAGCAGCTCACCGGGACTACCTACCGAGCAGTTCTTC. It translates to CASSSPGLPTEQFF.

This clonotype occurred a few times. The chain links TRBV3-1 to TRBJ2-7; TRBD1 agrees at 10 bases. Per the germline V gene, CDR1 is LGHDT and CDR2 is YNNKEL (reference sequence). With 6 bases clipped from V and 4 bases from J, the junction kept 6 bases outside the gene matches. The CDR3 length is 14 residues. The CDR3 reads CASRPGTGAYEQYF. The CDR3 nucleotides read TGTGCCAGCAGACCCGGGACAGGGGCGTACGAGCAGTACTTC.

This clonotype was seen repeatedly, ten times or more. V gene TRBV20-1 combines with J gene TRBJ1-1; weak D call: TRBD1 (5 bases). The CDR3 totals 14 residues. Trimming stripped 3 bases from V and 8 bases from J, with 19 bases between. Germline V gives CDR1 DFQATT, CDR2 SNEGSKA (reference sequence). The CDR3 here is CSASIPTLRGEAFF. The CDR3 DNA sequence: TGCAGTGCTAGTATCCCGACTTTGAGGGGCGAAGCTTTCTTT.

This clonotype was detected once. V gene TRBV18 combines with J gene TRBJ2-3; 10 nucleotides align to TRBD2. J was trimmed by 7 bases and V by 3 bases; bases with no gene match: 7. CDR1 and CDR2 from the germline V gene are KGHSH and LQKENI. The CDR3 contains 15 residues. The chain's CDR3 is CASSPAAGGENTQYF. In DNA form, the CDR3 reads TGTGCCAGCTCACCGGCAGCGGGAGGGGAGAATACGCAGTATTTT.

This chain joins TRBV7-9 and TRBJ2-1; no reliable D call. Germline CDR1 reads SEHNR; CDR2 reads FQNEAQ (reference sequence). The CDR3 consists of 11 residues. The V end was cut by 3 bases, the J end by 12 bases, with 9 bases between. The DNA for the CDR3 is TGTGCCAGCAGCTTTTCGGAGTGGCAGTTCTTC. This translates into CASSFSEWQFF.

This clonotype turned up a few times. The chain couples TRBV5-1 to TRBJ2-7; D tentatively fits TRBD1 or TRBD2 (5 bases each). Per the germline V gene, CDR1 is SGHRS and CDR2 is YFSETQ. The CDR3 length is 15 residues. V was pared by 0 bases and J by 3 bases, with 13 bases between. CDR3 in DNA: TGCGCCAGCAGCTTGGACGGGACGGATTACTACGAGCAGTACTTC. Protein sequence: CASSLDGTDYYEQYF.

The chain combines TRBV5-6 with TRBJ2-1; the match to TRBD2 covers 11 bases. The germline CDR1 and CDR2 sequences are SGHDT and YYEEEE. With V trimmed by 3 bases and J by 7 bases, 6 bases remained unmatched. This CDR3 is built from 15 residues. The CDR3 region is CASSWLAGGRNEQFF. The CDR3 DNA sequence: TGTGCCAGCAGCTGGCTAGCGGGGGGTCGGAATGAGCAGTTCTTC.

Only a few counts were recorded for this clonotype. The rearrangement joins TRBV6-5 to TRBJ1-3, with D maybe TRBD1 (5 bases). The CDR3 covers 15 residues. Germline values: CDR1 MNHEY, CDR2 SVGAGI. Trimming removed 2 bases from V and 4 bases from J, with 12 bases in between. The CDR3 reads CASSYPRSGGNTIYF. The CDR3 DNA reads TGTGCCAGCAGTTACCCGCGTTCAGGGGGAAACACCATATATTTT.

This clonotype has a handful of counts. The V and J genes are TRBV5-1 and TRBJ1-1; tentative D call: TRBD1 (5 bases). Germline loops: CDR1 SGHRS, CDR2 YFSETQ. V lost 5 bases to trimming and J lost 8 bases, with 16 bases between them. The length of the CDR3 is 13 residues. CDR3 residues: CASRKDVQEEAFF. In DNA form, the CDR3 reads TGCGCCAGCAGAAAGGACGTACAGGAAGAAGCTTTCTTT.

The V gene is TRBV12-3 or TRBV12-4, the J gene TRBJ2-7; 10 nucleotides line up with TRBD2. CDR3 length: 14 residues. Trimming took 3 bases from V and 6 from J; bases not matched to a gene: 5. The CDR3 DNA reads TGTGCCAGCAGTTTTCGGGCTAGCGGGAGCGAGCAGTACTTC. Protein sequence: CASSFRASGSEQYF.

The chain has TRBV7-2 and TRBJ2-7; D gene ambiguous. The V and J ends lost 5 bases and 6 bases respectively, with 8 bases between them. The CDR3 totals 11 residues. Per germline, CDR1 SGHTA and CDR2 FQGNSA. The CDR3 DNA reads as TGTGCCAGCAGCCCTTACGGCGAGCAGTACTTC. Translated: CASSPYGEQYF.

The table lists this clonotype with a few counts. The J gene is TRBJ1-1, the V gene TRBV15; D is unclear. Deletions cut 1 base from V and 5 bases from J, with 11 bases between. Germline V lookup: CDR1 LNHNV, CDR2 YYDKDF (reference sequence). CDR3 length: 14 amino acids. The CDR3 sequence is CATSRATGRTEAFF. The CDR3, as DNA: TGTGCCACCAGCAGAGCAACGGGGAGGACTGAAGCTTTCTTT.

This clonotype was picked up one time. V and J are TRBV29-1 and TRBJ2-5, with 15 bases matching TRBD2. Germline CDR1 is SQVTM and CDR2 is ANQGSEA. CDR3 length: 14 amino acids. The J segment lost 5 bases and the V segment lost 4 bases, leaving 2 bases of the junction unmatched. CDR3 amino acids: CSVGTSGGAETQYF. The CDR3 nucleotides are TGCAGCGTTGGGACTAGCGGGGGGGCCGAGACCCAGTACTTC. Complete variable domain (other parts from reference TRBV29-1 and TRBJ2-5): SAVISQKPSRDICQRGTSLTIQCQVDSQVTMMFWYRQQPGQSLTLIATANQGSEATYESGFVIDKFPISRPNLTFSTLTVSNMSPEDSSIYLCSVGTSGGAETQYFGPGTRLLVL.

The table lists this clonotype with a count of one. The rearrangement joins TRBV29-1 to TRBJ2-1; no clear D gene. The CDR3 is made up of 13 amino acids. Germline V lookup: CDR1 SQVTM, CDR2 ANQGSEA. Trimming stripped 4 bases from V and 1 base from J, with 8 bases between. CDR3 sequence reads: CSVVGLSYNEQFF. The CDR3 DNA sequence: TGCAGCGTTGTTGGGTTATCCTACAATGAGCAGTTCTTC.